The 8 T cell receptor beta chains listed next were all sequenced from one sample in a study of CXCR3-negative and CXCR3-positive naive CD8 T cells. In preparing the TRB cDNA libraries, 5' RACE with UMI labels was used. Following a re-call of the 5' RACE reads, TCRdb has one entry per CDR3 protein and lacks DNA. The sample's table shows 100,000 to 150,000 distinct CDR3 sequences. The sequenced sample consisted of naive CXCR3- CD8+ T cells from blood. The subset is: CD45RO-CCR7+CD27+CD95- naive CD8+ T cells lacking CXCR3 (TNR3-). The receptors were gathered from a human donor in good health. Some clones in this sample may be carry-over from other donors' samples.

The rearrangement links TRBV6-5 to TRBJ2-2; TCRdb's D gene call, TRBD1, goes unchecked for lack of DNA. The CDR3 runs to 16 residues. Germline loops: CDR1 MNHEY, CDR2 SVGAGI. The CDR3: CASSYLGTVNTGELFF.

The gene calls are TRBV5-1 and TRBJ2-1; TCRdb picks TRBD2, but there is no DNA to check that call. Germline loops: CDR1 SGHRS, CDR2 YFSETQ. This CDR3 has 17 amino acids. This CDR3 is CASSSGRGGQSYNEQFF.

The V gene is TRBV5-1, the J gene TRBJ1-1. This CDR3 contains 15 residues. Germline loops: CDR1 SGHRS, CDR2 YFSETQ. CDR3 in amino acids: CASSFGNGLNTEAFF.

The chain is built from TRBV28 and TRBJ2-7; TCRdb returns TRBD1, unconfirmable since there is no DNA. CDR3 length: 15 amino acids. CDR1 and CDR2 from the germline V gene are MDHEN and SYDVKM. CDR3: CASTRGLSSWYEQYF.

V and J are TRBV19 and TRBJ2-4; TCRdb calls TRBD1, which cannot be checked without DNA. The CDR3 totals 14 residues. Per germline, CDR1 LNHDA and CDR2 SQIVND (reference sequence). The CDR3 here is CASSMRQGVDILYF.

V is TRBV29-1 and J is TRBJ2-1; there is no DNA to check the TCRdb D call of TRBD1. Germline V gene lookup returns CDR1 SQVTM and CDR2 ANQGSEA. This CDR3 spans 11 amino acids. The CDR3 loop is CSTFRQNEQFF.

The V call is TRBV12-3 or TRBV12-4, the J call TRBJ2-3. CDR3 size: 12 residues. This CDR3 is CASSSRFDTQYF.

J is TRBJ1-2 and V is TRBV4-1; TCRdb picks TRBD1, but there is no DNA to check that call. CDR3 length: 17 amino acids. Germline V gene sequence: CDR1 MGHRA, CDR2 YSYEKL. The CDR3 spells CASSQDPGQGIPFGYTF.